The 3 T cell receptor beta chains below were found in one sample sequenced in a study of shared clonotypes between healthy human individuals. TCRdb's table, derived via immunoSEQ multiplex PCR, lists solely in-frame clones and lacks some. Of 2,100,000 or so clones in the sample, 90% to 96% are singletons; the top ten hold approximately 0.13%. The sample comprised naive CD4+ T cells sorted from blood. Subset denoted: CD45RA+ positively selected. Receptors were obtained from a man aged 18 to 29 in good health.

The genes are TRBV29-1 and TRBJ2-5; 9 nucleotides agree with TRBD1. The CDR3 has 15 residues. Germline CDR1 and CDR2: SQVTM and ANQGSEA. J lost 3 bases, V lost 6 bases, and 11 bases had no gene match. The CDR3 bases are TGCAGCGTAGACCCCGGTACAGGGGGCAAAGAGACCCAGTACTTC. Translated: CSVDPGTGGKETQYF.

The CDR3 nucleotides are TGTGCCAGCAGCTTAGAGGGACTAGCGGGGGCCTACGAGCAGTACTTC. Protein sequence: CASSLEGLAGAYEQYF. The rearrangement links TRBV11-2 to TRBJ2-7, with 14 bases that match TRBD2. Germline trimming cut 0 bases from V and 2 bases from J; bases unmatched to any gene: 0. The CDR3 covers 16 residues. Germline V CDR1 and CDR2: SGHAT, FQNNGV.

V and J are TRBV6-1 and TRBJ2-7; possibly TRBD1 for D (7 bases). The CDR3 sequence is 14 residues long. Germline V gene data show CDR1 as MNHNS and CDR2 as SASEGT. With 3 bases removed from V and 2 bases from J, the gap between germline ends came to 11 bases. CDR3 region: CASSEGGQTYEQYF. CDR3 sequence (DNA): TGTGCCAGCAGTGAGGGGGGACAGACCTACGAGCAGTACTTC.